The 30 T cell receptor beta chains in this list originate from one sample, sequenced in a study of vaccination and CD4 T cells after COVID-19 (dated by TCRdb to between 2020 and 2023). The library was produced with PCR. TCRdb lists the instrument as Illumina iSeq 100. DNA from cultured CD4+ T cells was subjected to TCR sequencing with the Oncomine TCR Beta short-read assay at the Johns Hopkins FTIC core. The QIAamp micro DNA kit was used to extract genomic DNA from the cultured CD4+ T cells. TCRdb itself trimmed the public reads at Q25 with fastp, ran MiXCR and retained productive beta chains. Each entry is one CDR3 protein sequence, shown with its most common DNA and genes. The sample table shows roughly 10,000 distinct CDR3 sequences, and 32% are seen once. Together, the top ten hold over 11% of the sample. Their cognate antigens are unknown. In light of the paper, this sample's treatment or condition label describes: approximately nine-day PBMC culture with coronavirus spike peptide pools or control peptides (ViraFEST assay). CD4+ T cells from unexposed donors were collected before the COVID-19 pandemic (2011-2018).

Specimen: CD4+ T cells from blood, cultured in vitro. These receptors all come from a human donor in good health.

This chain links TRBV7-6 with TRBJ2-2; TRBD2 aligns across 7 bases. V trimming: 5 bases; J trimming: 3 bases; junction bases outside the gene matches: 3. This CDR3 has 14 amino acids. Per germline, CDR1 SGHVS and CDR2 FNYEAQ. The CDR3 bases are TGTGCCAGCAGCGAGACTAGCTACACCGGGGAGCTGTTTTTT. This gives the protein CASSETSYTGELFF. Combining the CDR3 with reference TRBV7-6 and TRBJ2-2 gives the whole variable domain GAGVSQSPRYKVTKRGQDVALRCDPISGHVSLYWYRQALGQGPEFLTYFNYEAQQDKSGLPNDRFSAERPEGSISTLTIQRTEQRDSAMYRCASSETSYTGELFFGEGSRLTVL.

V and J are TRBV6-1 and TRBJ2-1; 7 bases map to TRBD1. With V trimmed by 7 bases and J by 3 bases, 9 bases remained unmatched. The germline gives CDR1 MNHNS, CDR2 SASEGT. This CDR3 has 15 residues. The CDR3 is CASNIRQGSYNEQFF. The CDR3 DNA reads as TGTGCCAGCAATATCCGACAGGGCAGCTACAATGAGCAGTTCTTC.

This clonotype was observed a handful of times. This chain uses TRBV6-2 or TRBV6-3 with TRBJ1-6; unclear D gene. Looked up from germline, CDR1 is MNHEY and CDR2 is SVGEGT. The CDR3 length is 13 residues. Trimming removed 6 bases at V and 11 bases at J, with 14 bases between. CDR3 bases: TGTGCCAGCAGCGCCGTTCCCGCGCCACCCCTCCACTTT. Translated: CASSAVPAPPLHF.

This clonotype came up a few times. This chain links TRBV6-2 or TRBV6-3 with TRBJ1-1, with 8 bases identical to TRBD1. The CDR3 has 14 amino acids. Trimming took 5 bases from V and 1 from J; bases not matched to a gene: 3. The germline gives CDR1 MNHEY, CDR2 SVGEGT. The DNA of the CDR3 is TGTGCCAGCAGTGACAGGGGTCCGAACACTGAAGCTTTCTTT. Translating gives CASSDRGPNTEAFF.

The chain combines TRBV7-2 with TRBJ2-1; D is perhaps TRBD1 (5 bases). Germline values: CDR1 SGHTA, CDR2 FQGNSA. This CDR3 contains 13 residues. The germline V and J ends were trimmed by 6 bases and 7 bases, with 13 bases remaining between them. The CDR3 region has the DNA TGTGCCAGCAGGGGGCAAGTTGTAAATGAGCAGTTCTTC. Its translation is CASRGQVVNEQFF.

The genes are TRBV7-2 and TRBJ1-1; D is undetermined. V was shortened by 1 base and J by 1 base, with 7 bases between the two germline ends. The V gene's germline CDR1 is SGHTA and CDR2 FQGNSA. CDR3 length: 14 amino acids. CDR3 coding DNA: TGTGCCAGCAGCTTAGGTAACGCGAACACTGAAGCTTTCTTT. Translated: CASSLGNANTEAFF.

This rearrangement joins TRBV11-3 to TRBJ2-5; D is unresolved. V lost 1 base, J lost 1 base, and 7 bases lay in between. Germline CDR1 is SGHNT and CDR2 is YENEEA. The CDR3 has 14 amino acids. CDR3 nucleotide sequence: TGTGCCAGCAGCTTAGGGATTGGCCAAGAGACCCAGTACTTC. Translating gives CASSLGIGQETQYF. The complete variable domain, with remaining parts taken from reference TRBV11-3 and TRBJ2-5, reads EAGVVQSPRYKIIEKKQPVAFWCNPISGHNTLYWYLQNLGQGPELLIRYENEEAVDDSQLPKDRFSAERLKGVDSTLKIQPAELGDSAVYLCASSLGIGQETQYFGPGTRLLVL.

This clonotype has a handful of counts. The rearrangement links TRBV20-1 to TRBJ1-1, with D unclear. The germline V gene encodes CDR1 DFQATT and CDR2 SNEGSKA (reference sequence). The CDR3 runs 15 residues. Deletions cut 3 bases from V and 4 bases from J, with 18 bases between. CDR3 sequence (DNA): TGCAGTGCTAGTAGAGGAGGCGATCTGGGCACTGAAGCTTTCTTT. Amino acids: CSASRGGDLGTEAFF.

The CDR3 DNA sequence: TGCAGCGTCGCCGGGACACAGAATCAGCCCCAGCATTTT. It translates to CSVAGTQNQPQHF. The V call is TRBV29-1, the J call TRBJ1-5, with D possibly being TRBD1 (6 bases). The CDR3 runs 13 residues. V lost 6 bases, J lost 4 bases, and 13 bases lay in between. Germline V lookup: CDR1 SQVTM, CDR2 ANQGSEA.

This clonotype was recorded a few times. The chain is built from TRBV18 and TRBJ1-1, with D possibly being TRBD1 (5 bases). This CDR3 spans 12 amino acids. Germline CDR1 KGHSH, CDR2 LQKENI. Trimming left V 3 bases short and J 5 bases short, with 7 bases between. CDR3 loop: CASSPEGTEAFF. CDR3 coding DNA: TGTGCCAGCTCACCGGAGGGGACTGAAGCTTTCTTT.

V gene TRBV7-2 combines with J gene TRBJ2-7, with 8 bases identical to TRBD1. Germline CDR1 and CDR2: SGHTA and FQGNSA. The junction had 5 bases not matched to a gene; V was cut back by 5 bases and J by 2 bases. This CDR3 contains 14 residues. The CDR3 nucleotides read TGTGCCAGCAGCCGGGGACAGGCTGCCTACGAGCAGTACTTC. This encodes CASSRGQAAYEQYF.

The rearrangement links TRBV30 to TRBJ1-6; D is unclear. The CDR3 has 12 amino acids. V lost 2 bases and J 8 bases, leaving 7 bases between the germline ends. CDR1 and CDR2 (germline): GTSNPN, SVGIG (reference sequence). CDR3 loop: CAWSRRDSPLHF. CDR3 bases: TGTGCCTGGAGTCGAAGGGATTCACCCCTCCACTTT.

This clonotype was observed a handful of times. The V call is TRBV19, the J call TRBJ2-5, with D unclear. The CDR3 runs 14 residues. The germline gives CDR1 LNHDA, CDR2 SQIVND (reference sequence). V was pared by 1 base and J by 1 base, with 7 bases between. CDR3 in amino acids: CASSIGPTQETQYF. The CDR3 DNA reads as TGTGCCAGTAGTATAGGACCGACCCAAGAGACCCAGTACTTC. Supplemented by reference TRBV19 and TRBJ2-5, the full variable domain reads DGGITQSPKYLFRKEGQNVTLSCEQNLNHDAMYWYRQDPGQGLRLIYYSQIVNDFQKGDIAEGYSVSREKKESFPLTVTSAQKNPTAFYLCASSIGPTQETQYFGPGTRLLVL.

The DNA of the CDR3 is TGTGCCAGCAGCCAAGATAAGGCAGGCAGGGGCTACACCTTC. Amino acid sequence: CASSQDKAGRGYTF. The chain recombines TRBV4-2 with TRBJ1-2; no reliable D call. This CDR3 is built from 14 residues. In germline, CDR1 is LGHNA, CDR2 YNFKEQ. The V and J ends lost 0 bases and 8 bases respectively, with 13 bases between them.

V usage is TRBV20-1 and J usage is TRBJ1-2, with D possibly matching TRBD1 (6 bases). There are 14 residues in the CDR3. Germline loops: CDR1 DFQATT, CDR2 SNEGSKA (reference sequence). V dropped 3 bases and J dropped 6 bases, with 17 bases sitting between them. The CDR3 spells CSASSQQGLDGYTF. CDR3 sequence (DNA): TGCAGTGCTAGCTCCCAACAGGGCCTGGATGGCTACACCTTC.

The chain carries TRBV6-5 and TRBJ1-2; the D is unclear. Germline V gene data show CDR1 as MNHEY and CDR2 as SVGAGI. The CDR3 is 16 residues long. V was trimmed by 2 bases and J by 0 bases, leaving 13 bases between them. The CDR3, as DNA: TGTGCCAGCAGTTACGAAGCCGACGGCACTAACTATGGCTACACCTTC. This codes for CASSYEADGTNYGYTF.

This clonotype came up once. The chain is built from TRBV5-6 and TRBJ2-5, with D possibly matching TRBD2 (6 bases). This CDR3 spans 16 amino acids. The germline CDR1 and CDR2 sequences are SGHDT and YYEEEE. Trimming took off 0 bases at V and 2 bases at J, with 14 bases between the two ends. CDR3: CASSLVSGSMQETQYF. CDR3 sequence (DNA): TGTGCCAGCAGCTTGGTGTCCGGGAGTATGCAAGAGACCCAGTACTTC.

The chain is built from TRBV6-1 and TRBJ2-3, with 12 bases matching TRBD2. Per the germline V gene, CDR1 is MNHNS and CDR2 is SASEGT. V lost 4 bases to trimming and J lost 3 bases; unmatched junction nucleotides: 2. This CDR3 spans 15 amino acids. DNA for the CDR3: TGTGCCAGCAGTGCACTAGCGGGAGGTACAGATACGCAGTATTTT. Protein product: CASSALAGGTDTQYF.

This chain links TRBV20-1 with TRBJ2-7; tentatively, D is TRBD1 or TRBD2 (5 bases each). Between the trimmed V and J ends, which lost 3 bases and 0 bases, there was a span of 12 bases. CDR3 length equals 14 residues. CDR1 and CDR2 from the germline V gene are DFQATT and SNEGSKA (reference sequence). The chain's CDR3 is CSASGGGASYEQYF. The CDR3 DNA reads TGCAGTGCTAGTGGGGGTGGAGCCTCCTACGAGCAGTACTTC.

The chain couples TRBV5-6 to TRBJ1-2, with D perhaps TRBD1 (6 bases). Trimming took off 0 bases at V and 6 bases at J, with 9 bases between the two ends. The germline V gene has CDR1 SGHDT and CDR2 YYEEEE. The CDR3 has 13 residues. The CDR3 DNA sequence: TGTGCCAGCAGCTTGGCCGGGACAAATGGCTACACCTTC. Encoded protein: CASSLAGTNGYTF.

The chain couples TRBV7-3 to TRBJ2-1; 13 positions match TRBD2. V shed 5 bases and J 5 bases; nucleotides not matched to a gene: 3. The CDR3 is 15 residues long. Germline CDR1 and CDR2: SGHTA and FQGTGA. CDR3 protein: CASSLGTSGNNEQFF. The DNA for the CDR3 is TGTGCCAGCAGCCTAGGGACTAGCGGGAACAATGAGCAGTTCTTC.

The J gene is TRBJ2-7, the V gene TRBV6-1; tentatively, D is TRBD1 or TRBD2 (5 bases each). V shed 8 bases and J shed 2 bases, with 10 bases lying between them. The germline V gene has CDR1 MNHNS and CDR2 SASEGT. The CDR3 spans 12 residues. This chain's CDR3 is CASGTGPYEQYF. The CDR3 bases are TGTGCCAGCGGTACGGGACCCTACGAGCAGTACTTC.

V is TRBV6-2 or TRBV6-3 and J is TRBJ2-3; a possible D gene is TRBD1 (6 bases). The CDR3 consists of 13 residues. Between the trimmed V and J ends, which lost 5 bases and 6 bases, there was a span of 12 bases. Looked up from germline, CDR1 is MNHEY and CDR2 is SVGEGT. The CDR3 region has the DNA TGTGCCAGCAGTCCGATAAGGGGGGATACGCAGTATTTT. Residues: CASSPIRGDTQYF.

Only a few counts were recorded for this clonotype. This rearrangement joins TRBV21-1 to TRBJ2-7; the table's D call, TRBD2, has no DNA check behind it. TRBV21-1 corresponds to a pseudogene. This CDR3 is 18 amino acids long. The CDR3 nucleotides are TGTGCCAGCAGCAAAGGCCCATCCTGGTTGCAGCGGGGCTACGAGCAGTACTTC. It codes for CASSKGPSWLQRGYEQYF.

The chain recombines TRBV5-1 with TRBJ2-1; 15 nucleotides line up with TRBD2. The junction had 7 bases not matched to a gene; V was cut back by 4 bases and J by 8 bases. From germline, CDR1 is SGHRS and CDR2 YFSETQ. The CDR3 is 16 residues long. CDR3 amino acids: CASSPGLAGGQYEQFF. Written as DNA, the CDR3 is TGCGCCAGCAGCCCAGGACTAGCGGGAGGGCAATATGAGCAGTTCTTC.

The rearrangement joins TRBV27 to TRBJ1-2; 7 bases match TRBD1. With 5 bases clipped from V and 3 bases from J, the junction kept 12 bases outside the gene matches. Germline CDR1 reads MNHEY; CDR2 reads SMNVEV (reference sequence). This CDR3 is built from 16 residues. This chain's CDR3 is CASSPWQGVHDYGYTF. CDR3 nucleotide sequence: TGTGCCAGCAGTCCATGGCAGGGGGTTCATGACTATGGCTACACCTTC.

This chain links TRBV12-3 or TRBV12-4 with TRBJ2-7, with D perhaps TRBD1 (6 bases). The CDR3 runs 15 residues. V gave up 5 bases and J gave up 6 bases, with 20 bases separating them. In DNA, the CDR3 is TGTGCCAGCAGTCCGACCGAGGGCAGGGGAGCCGAGCAGTACTTC. Translation: CASSPTEGRGAEQYF.

This clonotype has a single count. The chain employs TRBV11-1 and TRBJ1-1, with D hard to call. V lost 1 base to trimming and J lost 7 bases, with 10 bases between them. CDR3 size: 13 residues. CDR1 is SGHAT and CDR2 is FQDESV in the germline V gene (reference sequence). DNA of the CDR3: TGTGCCAGCAGCTTAGACTGGAGGGATGAAGCTTTCTTT. This translates into CASSLDWRDEAFF.

This chain connects TRBV3-1 to TRBJ2-7, with 7 bases lining up with TRBD2. J lost 7 bases, V lost 1 base, and 7 bases had no gene match. CDR1 is LGHDT and CDR2 is YNNKEL in the germline V gene (reference sequence). This CDR3 is built from 14 residues. The CDR3 loop is CASSQGEGIREQYF. CDR3 DNA: TGTGCCAGCAGCCAAGGGGAGGGGATCCGGGAGCAGTACTTC.

A single count supports this clonotype. This chain uses TRBV28 with TRBJ2-4; 10 bases are a match to TRBD2. Germline values: CDR1 MDHEN, CDR2 SYDVKM. This CDR3 is built from 13 residues. With 6 bases clipped from V and 8 bases from J, the junction kept 4 bases outside the gene matches. CDR3 bases: TGTGCCAGCAGGAGCGGGAGGGCCTACATTCAGTACTTC. Encoded protein: CASRSGRAYIQYF.